One sample yielded the 8 T cell receptor beta chains listed below, sequenced in a study of T cell repertoires in cytomegalovirus infection. TCRdb analysed the reads with MiXCR anew, one entry per CDR3 protein. Counted here are about 85,000 distinct CDR3 sequences, roughly half occurring once; the ten biggest clones make up approximately 95%. The antigens for these receptors are not known. Source: CD8+ T cells from cultured PBMCs, taken from culture after CMV antigen stimulation. The source is a human donor in good health (CMV status not recorded). Some clones in this sample may be carry-over from other donors' samples.

The CDR3 here is CASSQVEMGAREQYF. In DNA, the CDR3 is TGTGCCAGCAGCCAAGTAGAGATGGGGGCCCGAGAGCAGTACTTC. The rearrangement joins TRBV4-2 to TRBJ2-7, with a tentative D call TRBD1 (6 bases). This CDR3 is 15 amino acids long. V was trimmed by 1 base and J by 7 bases, leaving 17 bases between them. Per germline, CDR1 LGHNA and CDR2 YNFKEQ.

The rearrangement uses TRBV4-1 and TRBJ1-6, with 7 nucleotides matching TRBD1. Germline V gene lookup returns CDR1 MGHRA and CDR2 YSYEKL. This CDR3 region has 14 residues. Germline trimming cut 1 base from V and 10 bases from J; bases unmatched to any gene: 4. CDR3 sequence reads: CASSQATGRSPLHF. In nucleotides, the CDR3 is TGCGCCAGCAGCCAAGCGACAGGGAGGTCACCCCTCCACTTT.

This clonotype appeared a few times. J is TRBJ1-5 and V is TRBV27; tentatively, D is TRBD1 (5 bases). The CDR3 covers 14 residues. Between the trimmed V and J ends, which lost 3 bases and 3 bases, there was a span of 9 bases. Germline loops: CDR1 MNHEY, CDR2 SMNVEV (reference sequence). The CDR3 DNA reads TGTGCCAGCAGTTTGGGGGGAGTCAATCAGCCCCAGCATTTT. Protein product: CASSLGGVNQPQHF.

The chain carries TRBV7-2 and TRBJ1-3, with D perhaps TRBD1 (5 bases). Germline CDR1 SGHTA, CDR2 FQGNSA. Trimming stripped 5 bases from V and 7 bases from J, with 9 bases between. The CDR3 is 12 amino acids. The CDR3 is CASSSGGNTIYF. The CDR3, as DNA: TGTGCCAGCAGCAGTGGGGGGAACACCATATATTTT.

The chain uses TRBV11-2 and TRBJ1-1; 7 bases are shared with TRBD1. V shed 4 bases, J shed 3 bases, and the junction held 5 bases outside the gene matches. The CDR3 spans 14 residues. From germline, CDR1 is SGHAT and CDR2 FQNNGV. The CDR3 protein is CASSSTGSDTEAFF. Here the CDR3 DNA reads TGTGCCAGCAGCTCGACAGGGTCCGACACTGAAGCTTTCTTT.

The chain is built from TRBV7-4 and TRBJ2-7; D is perhaps TRBD2 (5 bases). The CDR3 length is 14 residues. Trimming left V 4 bases short and J 0 bases short, with 10 bases between. Germline-derived CDR1 and CDR2 are SGHVT and SQSDAQ. CDR3 residues: CASSSRDLSYEQYF. CDR3 nucleotide sequence: TGTGCCAGCAGCTCCCGGGATCTCTCCTACGAGCAGTACTTC. The full variable domain, rest sourced from reference TRBV7-4 and TRBJ2-7, is GAGVSQSPRYKVAKRGRDVALRCDSISGHVTLYWYRQTLGQGSEVLTYSQSDAQRDKSGRPSGRFSAERPERSVSTLKIQRTEQGDSAVYLCASSSRDLSYEQYFGPGTRLTVT.

This clonotype turned up a few times. J is TRBJ2-7 and V is TRBV28, with D hard to call. V shed 5 bases and J shed 0 bases, with 17 bases lying between them. This CDR3 is built from 16 residues. CDR1 and CDR2 from the germline V gene are MDHEN and SYDVKM. CDR3 coding DNA: TGTGCCAGCAGTCAGAGATTCATATCCCTCTCCTACGAGCAGTACTTC. Protein sequence: CASSQRFISLSYEQYF.

The table lists this clonotype with a few counts. The chain has TRBV11-2 and TRBJ2-7; perhaps TRBD2 as D (5 bases). Germline CDR1 and CDR2: SGHAT and FQNNGV. V was cut by 1 base and J by 3 bases, with 16 bases left in between. This CDR3 is 16 amino acids long. CDR3 amino acids: CASSLAWAGGGYEQYF. CDR3 nucleotide sequence: TGTGCCAGCAGCTTAGCGTGGGCAGGAGGAGGCTACGAGCAGTACTTC. Full variable domain (missing parts from reference TRBV11-2 and TRBJ2-7): EAGVAQSPRYKIIEKRQSVAFWCNPISGHATLYWYQQILGQGPKLLIQFQNNGVVDDSQLPKDRFSAERLKGVDSTLKIQPAKLEDSAVYLCASSLAWAGGGYEQYFGPGTRLTVT.